This T cell receptor beta chain derives from a study of siplizumab effects on memory and regulatory T cells. Study-wide results and limits: About 75-95% of proliferating CD4+ or CD8+ clones had no assignable naive or memory phenotype. Controls had around 27% Treg-derived mappable alloreactive CD4+ clones on average, versus about 69% with siplizumab. Most alloreactive clones went unmapped to unstimulated subsets; only a minor fraction mapped. Naive T cells apparently outstripped memory cells in diversity and seemed major alloresponse contributors.

Here immunoSEQ multiplex PCR was the method, and the copy in TCRdb shows in-frame clones only, minus some. The data show about 50,000 clones, with about 93% seen just once and roughly a sixth held by the top ten. Germline values: CDR1 MGHRA, CDR2 YSYEKL. The V and J ends lost 1 base and 4 bases respectively, with 14 bases between them. There are 16 residues in the CDR3. With respect to this clone: The antigen remains unidentified.

The sequenced material came from CD8+ T cells sorted from blood. The TCR comes from a human donor in good health. This chain links TRBV4-1 with TRBJ1-5; D may be TRBD1 (5 bases). The CDR3 coding sequence is TGCGCCAGCAGCCAAGGAGGGACTCCCTTTAATCAGCCCCAGCATTTT. Translation: CASSQGGTPFNQPQHF.